Listed here are 24 T cell receptor beta chains from one sample, sequenced in a study of monozygotic twins with inflammatory bowel disease. TCRdb reprocessed the 5' RACE reads, with one entry per CDR3 protein and no DNA. The table lists hundreds of thousands of distinct CDR3 sequences. Source material: blood. Receptor source: a human donor with ulcerative colitis or Crohn's disease, or a healthy co-twin of an affected twin (not recorded which).

The gene calls are TRBV14 and TRBJ2-1; the D call of TRBD1 rests on TCRdb alone, since no DNA is present to check it. CDR1 and CDR2 (germline): SGHDN, FVKESK. The CDR3 contains 16 residues. The CDR3 spells CASSQDRQGWKNEQFF.

The chain's CDR3 is CASSQDFYSEQFF. The chain joins TRBV3-1 to TRBJ2-1. Germline lookup yields CDR1 LGHDT and CDR2 YNNKEL (reference sequence). The CDR3 totals 13 residues.

The chain recombines TRBV7-8 with TRBJ2-1; TCRdb reports TRBD1, a call that lacks DNA to check it against. Germline lookup yields CDR1 SGHVS and CDR2 FQNEAQ. CDR3 length: 15 amino acids. CDR3 protein: CASSARDGPYNEQFF. Drawing the rest from reference TRBV7-8 and TRBJ2-1, the complete variable domain is GAGVSQSPRYKVAKRGQDVALRCDPISGHVSLFWYQQALGQGPEFLTYFQNEAQLDKSGLPSDRFFAERPEGSVSTLKIQRTQQEDSAVYLCASSARDGPYNEQFFGPGTRLTVL.

The chain recombines TRBV4-3 with TRBJ2-1; TCRdb reports TRBD2, a call that lacks DNA to check it against. Germline CDR1 is LGHNA and CDR2 is YSLEER. This CDR3 contains 16 residues. The CDR3 is CASSPPGGRTVNEQFF.

Here the CDR3 reads CASMQRSGEQYF. The chain is built from TRBV7-9 and TRBJ2-7; checking the TCRdb D call of TRBD1 is not possible without DNA. CDR1 SEHNR and CDR2 FQNEAQ come from the germline V gene (reference sequence). This CDR3 spans 12 amino acids.

This chain uses TRBV5-1 with TRBJ2-3; TCRdb lists TRBD2, though no DNA is available to test this call. Germline loops: CDR1 SGHRS, CDR2 YFSETQ. This CDR3 region has 15 residues. The CDR3 loop reads CASSLALAEGDTQYF. Full variable domain (rest looked up from reference TRBV5-1 and TRBJ2-3): KAGVTQTPRYLIKTRGQQVTLSCSPISGHRSVSWYQQTPGQGLQFLFEYFSETQRNKGNFPGRFSGRQFSNSRSEMNVSTLELGDSALYLCASSLALAEGDTQYFGPGTRLTVL.

The CDR3 region is CATVGPGPNQPQHF. The gene calls are TRBV24-1 and TRBJ1-5. This CDR3 contains 14 residues. CDR1 and CDR2 from the germline V gene are KGHDR and SFDVKD.

The V and J genes are TRBV28 and TRBJ2-7; TCRdb proposes TRBD1, but this gene call is untestable without DNA. From germline, CDR1 is MDHEN and CDR2 SYDVKM. CDR3 length: 15 residues. The CDR3 spells CASISRAGGEWQQYF.

The chain employs TRBV20-1 and TRBJ2-5; TCRdb returns TRBD1, unconfirmable since there is no DNA. CDR1 DFQATT and CDR2 SNEGSKA come from the germline V gene (reference sequence). The CDR3 is 15 residues long. CDR3: CSPSLPGTTEETQYF.

The rearrangement links TRBV5-5 to TRBJ2-1; TCRdb proposes TRBD2, but this gene call is untestable without DNA. Germline V gene data show CDR1 as SGHKS and CDR2 as YYEKEE (reference sequence). CDR3 length: 15 amino acids. The CDR3: CASSLTSGRHNEQFF. Complete variable domain (other parts from reference TRBV5-5 and TRBJ2-1): DAGVTQSPTHLIKTRGQQVTLRCSPISGHKSVSWYQQVLGQGPQFIFQYYEKEERGRGNFPDRFSARQFPNYSSELNVNALLLGDSALYLCASSLTSGRHNEQFFGPGTRLTVL.

J is TRBJ2-7 and V is TRBV12-3 or TRBV12-4. This CDR3 region has 13 residues. The CDR3 reads CASSFLNSYEQYF.

The rearrangement uses TRBV5-4 and TRBJ2-1. In germline, CDR1 is SGHNT, CDR2 YYREEE (reference sequence). The CDR3 spans 14 residues. The CDR3 here is CASSLWFSAVEQFF.

The V call is TRBV12-3 or TRBV12-4, the J call TRBJ2-1; the TCRdb call, TRBD1, lacks DNA for checking. CDR3 length equals 16 residues. The CDR3 sequence: CASSFPVGSEYNEQFF.

This chain connects TRBV12-3 or TRBV12-4 to TRBJ1-1; TCRdb indicates TRBD1, and absent DNA this call remains unverified. The CDR3 is 15 residues long. This CDR3 reads CASSLIGRENTEAFF.

This chain joins TRBV6-2 or TRBV6-3 and TRBJ1-5. The CDR3 totals 16 residues. CDR1 is MNHEY, CDR2 SVGEGT, per germline. CDR3 in amino acids: CASSYSRGIGNQPQHF.

The chain couples TRBV5-1 to TRBJ1-5; the TRBD1 assignment by TCRdb is unverifiable without DNA. CDR1 SGHRS and CDR2 YFSETQ come from the germline V gene. This CDR3 contains 15 residues. Here the CDR3 reads CASSISGASNQPQHF.

The CDR3 region is CASTSLSYGYTF. This chain uses TRBV12-3 or TRBV12-4 with TRBJ1-2. The CDR3 spans 12 residues.

The chain combines TRBV6-5 with TRBJ2-3; the D gene TCRdb calls, TRBD1, cannot be checked with no DNA. The CDR3 consists of 16 residues. CDR1 is MNHEY, CDR2 SVGAGI, per germline. This CDR3 reads CASSYSGTGLTDTQYF.

J is TRBJ2-6 and V is TRBV30; the TCRdb D gene call, TRBD1, has no DNA to confirm it. This CDR3 comprises 14 residues. Germline CDR1 is GTSNPN and CDR2 is SVGIG (reference sequence). This chain's CDR3 is CAWSRTAGANVLTF.

The chain joins TRBV27 to TRBJ2-1; TCRdb returns TRBD1, unconfirmable since there is no DNA. Germline V gene sequence: CDR1 MNHEY, CDR2 SMNVEV (reference sequence). The CDR3 length is 13 residues. This chain's CDR3 is CASSWDRYNGQFF.

This rearrangement joins TRBV10-2 to TRBJ2-1; as DNA is missing, the TRBD2 call by TCRdb cannot be tested. CDR1 is WSHSY, CDR2 SAAADI, per germline. The CDR3 contains 13 residues. The CDR3 protein is CASSGPSGGEQFF.

The V and J genes are TRBV20-1 and TRBJ2-7; the TCRdb call, TRBD1, lacks DNA for checking. Germline CDR1 and CDR2: DFQATT and SNEGSKA (reference sequence). This CDR3 is built from 13 residues. This CDR3 reads CSAGKLDRYEQYF.

The rearrangement uses TRBV20-1 and TRBJ2-2. Germline CDR1 reads DFQATT; CDR2 reads SNEGSKA (reference sequence). The CDR3 is 13 amino acids. The CDR3 region is CSANERVTGELFF.

The chain carries TRBV7-9 and TRBJ1-6; checking the TCRdb D call of TRBD1 is not possible without DNA. Germline CDR1 is SEHNR and CDR2 is FQNEAQ (reference sequence). The length of the CDR3 is 13 residues. The CDR3 is CASSSGTMSPLHF.